This T cell receptor (beta chain) was documented in a study of blood T cell repertoires in COVID-19. Study-level background: Material from acute and convalescent COVID-19 was sourced from the United States, Italy and Spain.

Recruits, aged roughly 18 to 100 years, lived in around 24 US areas. As handled by the study authors: Nucleated cell number was recorded as an estimate derived from reference gene primer amplification. The assay was immunoSEQ multiplex PCR, and TCRdb's table has in-frame clones only and misses some. V and J calls and clone size are as listed in that table; D and trimming were resolved from the DNA. This table has some 210,000 clones, approximately 80% appearing once. Looked up from germline, CDR1 is SGHAT and CDR2 is FQNNGV. V was pared by 0 bases and J by 1 base, with 12 bases between. The CDR3 spans 16 residues.

The sequence came from a man in his forties who had recovered from COVID-19. The sample consisted of PBMCs or T cells enriched from blood (not recorded which). The chain uses TRBV11-2 and TRBJ1-2, with a possible D match to TRBD1 (6 bases). The CDR3 DNA sequence: TGTGCCAGCAGCTTAGAACCAGGGGCCTTTAACTATGGCTACACCTTC. This gives the protein CASSLEPGAFNYGYTF.